This TCR beta chain stems from a study of a mutant IDH1 vaccine in newly diagnosed glioma. For the study at large: The study gave patients eight vaccinations in weeks 1, 3, 5, 7, 11, 15, 19, 23. Vaccination began 4-6 weeks post radiotherapy alone, or with temozolomide cycles.

The time point here: week 23, last vaccination. The study gave 300 ug of mutant IDH1 20-mer peptide per vaccine dose, with topical imiquimod. As regards this clone: The antigen remains unidentified.

Study-wide results and caveats: Pseudoprogression seemingly bore no relation to changes in top peripheral T cell clonotypes.

Measured with immunoSEQ multiplex PCR; TCRdb has only the in-frame clones, and not every one. The profile shows just over 80,000 clones, over 75% of them singletons. This clonotype was sampled from a young man with glioma. Some clones in this sample may be carry-over from other donors' samples. The material was PBMCs, obtained from a glioma patient whose treatment included an IDH1 peptide vaccine.

The CDR3 reads CASSPPGGRASEQYF. CDR3 bases: TGTGCCAGCAGCCCCCCGGGCGGGAGGGCCTCCGAGCAGTACTTC. The chain combines TRBV7-9 with TRBJ2-7, with 9 bases matching TRBD2. V lost 5 bases and J lost 6; bases outside the gene matches: 11. CDR3 length equals 15 residues. Per germline, CDR1 SEHNR and CDR2 FQNEAQ (reference sequence). The variable domain in full, completed from reference TRBV7-9 and TRBJ2-7, reads DTGVSQNPRHKITKRGQNVTFRCDPISEHNRLYWYRQTLGQGPEFLTYFQNEAQLEKSRLLSDRFSAERPKGSFSTLEIQRTEQGDSAMYLCASSPPGGRASEQYFGPGTRLTVT.